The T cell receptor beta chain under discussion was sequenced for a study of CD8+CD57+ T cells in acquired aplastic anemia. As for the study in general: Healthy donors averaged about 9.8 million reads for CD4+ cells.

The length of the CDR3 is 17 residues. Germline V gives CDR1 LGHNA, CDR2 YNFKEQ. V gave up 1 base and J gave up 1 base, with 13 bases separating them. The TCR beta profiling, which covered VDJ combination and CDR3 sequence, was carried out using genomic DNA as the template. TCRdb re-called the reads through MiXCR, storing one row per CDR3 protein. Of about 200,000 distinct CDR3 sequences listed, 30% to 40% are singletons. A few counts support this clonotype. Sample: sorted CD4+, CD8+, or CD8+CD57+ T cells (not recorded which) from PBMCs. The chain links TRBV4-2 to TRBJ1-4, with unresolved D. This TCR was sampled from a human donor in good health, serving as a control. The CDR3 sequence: CASSQVGGRGTNEKLFF. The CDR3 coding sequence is TGTGCCAGCAGCCAAGTAGGTGGCCGTGGAACTAATGAAAAACTGTTTTTT.